This TCR beta chain was sequenced for a study of blood T cell repertoires in COVID-19. Overall study: Whether acute or convalescent, the COVID-19 samples came from the United States, Italy and Spain. Sources were T cells, B-cell-depleted T cells, or PBMCs; the material itself was cDNA or gDNA.

J gave up 0 bases and V 5 bases, and 19 bases lay outside the gene matches. CDR1 MNHEY and CDR2 SVGEGT come from the germline V gene. This CDR3 spans 20 amino acids. The authors' processing: It was from reference gene primer amplification that nucleated cell counts were estimated. This table comes from immunoSEQ multiplex PCR, and its TCRdb copy is limited to in-frame clones, with some not included. The V and J calls and clone size are taken from that table; D and trimming were inferred from the DNA. The sample holds about 120,000 clones; 70% to 80% are singletons and the top ten take roughly 7.9%. The chain employs TRBV6-2 or TRBV6-3 and TRBJ1-2; 9 bases match TRBD1. Sequencing was carried out using peripheral blood. This clonotype originated in a human donor in a cohort sampled during active COVID-19. The CDR3 here is CASSPQGRGTGFPSNYGYTF. The CDR3 region has the DNA TGTGCCAGCAGTCCCCAGGGTCGGGGGACAGGGTTTCCCTCTAACTATGGCTACACCTTC.